A selection of T cell receptor beta chains follows, all from one sample in a study of shared clonotypes between healthy human individuals. Repertoires were generated with immunoSEQ multiplex PCR, while TCRdb's copy carries only in-frame clones and drops some. The table includes about 2.4 million clones, roughly 92% detected once. Sequenced input: naive CD4+ T cells sorted from blood. These TCRs come from a young man in good health. Each CDR3 is given with its conserved first and last residue. D genes are given only for firm matches. Where a row states a size, it is once, few, many or the class of an expanded clone; other rows omit it.

>TRBV9|15|NA|TRBD1|TRBJ2-5
TGTGCCAGCAGCGTAGTGACAGGGGATGAAGAGACCCAGTACTTC
CASSVVTGDEETQYF
>TRBV7-9|15|NA|NA|TRBJ2-1
TGTGCCAGCAGCTATCCGGACCGTTCCTACAATGAGCAGTTCTTC
CASSYPDRSYNEQFF
>TRBV9|15|once|NA|TRBJ1-6
TGTGCCAGCAGCCCCAGACAGTTTGATAATTCACCCCTCCACTTT
CASSPRQFDNSPLHF
>TRBV10-3|13|NA|NA|TRBJ2-5
TGTGCCATCAGACCCGGGAGACAAGAGACCCAGTACTTC
CAIRPGRQETQYF
>TRBV11-2|17|NA|NA|TRBJ1-2
TGTGCCAGCAGCTTAGGGGGGCTCAGAAGTCCCTACTATGGCTACACCTTC
CASSLGGLRSPYYGYTF
>TRBV10-3|13|NA|NA|TRBJ2-2
TGTGCCATCAGCCGATTAGTGACCGGGGAGCTGTTTTTT
CAISRLVTGELFF
>TRBV5-1|16|NA|TRBD1|TRBJ2-5
TGCGCCAGCACCCTCGGCGGGACAGGGGTACAAGAGACCCAGTACTTC
CASTLGGTGVQETQYF
>TRBV2|15|NA|NA|TRBJ2-1
TGTGCCAGCACCCGACTCCCGGCCACCTACAATGAGCAGTTCTTC
CASTRLPATYNEQFF
>TRBV5-1|14|NA|NA|TRBJ2-7
TGCGCCAGCAGCTCTGGGGGCAGGTCGGTCGAGCAGTACTTC
CASSSGGRSVEQYF
>TRBV5-4|12|NA|NA|TRBJ1-4
TGTGCCAGCGGCAGAGCCAATGAAAAACTGTTTTTT
CASGRANEKLFF
>TRBV6-5|15|few|TRBD1|TRBJ2-7
TGTGCCAGCAGTTACTCCGGGACAGGGTCCTACGAGCAGTACTTC
CASSYSGTGSYEQYF
>TRBV10-3|15|NA|NA|TRBJ2-2
TGTGCCATCAGTGTCGGGACACAGAACACCGGGGAGCTGTTTTTT
CAISVGTQNTGELFF
>TRBV28|14|NA|TRBD1|TRBJ1-2
TGTGCCAGCAGGACCGGACAGGGGAACTATGGCTACACCTTC
CASRTGQGNYGYTF
>TRBV28|14|NA|NA|TRBJ2-7
TGTGCCAGCAGTTCCCACGATTGGTTTTACGAGCAGTACTTC
CASSSHDWFYEQYF
>TRBV2|16|NA|TRBD1|TRBJ2-5
TGTGCCAGCAGTTCAGTCCCGGACAGGGGGCTTCAGACCCAGTACTTC
CASSSVPDRGLQTQYF
>TRBV27|13|NA|NA|TRBJ2-5
TGTGCCAGCTCCCTCAGCGAGAAGGGGACCCAGTACTTC
CASSLSEKGTQYF
>TRBV5-1|15|once|NA|TRBJ2-3
TGCGCCAGCACCCCAATCCCGGGGAGCACAGATACGCAGTATTTT
CASTPIPGSTDTQYF
>TRBV5-6|14|once|NA|TRBJ2-2
TGTGCCAGCAGCTTTGGAACGAACACCGGGGAGCTGTTTTTT
CASSFGTNTGELFF
>TRBV6-6|13|NA|NA|TRBJ2-7
TGTGCCAGCATCTCCACTGGTGTGGGCGAGCAGTACTTC
CASISTGVGEQYF
>TRBV27|14|NA|NA|TRBJ1-1
TGTGCCAGCAGTTTCCTGGACAGCCACCCTGAAGCTTTCTTT
CASSFLDSHPEAFF
>TRBV10-2|15|NA|TRBD2|TRBJ2-7
TGCGCCAGCATTCAAAGCGGGGTCGGCCGGGGTGAGCAGTACTTC
CASIQSGVGRGEQYF
>TRBV7-9|15|NA|TRBD1|TRBJ2-1
TGTGCCAGCAGCTTGGGACAGGGTGCTCGCAATGAGCAGTTCTTC
CASSLGQGARNEQFF
>TRBV9|14|once|NA|TRBJ2-5
TGTGCCAGCAGCGTAGGCAGGAACCAAGAGACCCGGTACTTC
CASSVGRNQETRYF
>TRBV9|16|NA|NA|TRBJ1-3
TGTGCCAGCAGCCAGGGACGGGGAAGCTCTGGAAACACCATATATTTT
CASSQGRGSSGNTIYF
>TRBV28|14|NA|NA|TRBJ1-2
TGTGCCAGCAGTTTGATTACGGGCATCTATGGCTACACCTTC
CASSLITGIYGYTF
>TRBV5-6|14|NA|NA|TRBJ2-1
TGTGCCAGCAGTAGGGCCCAGGGGTACAATGAGCAGTTCTTC
CASSRAQGYNEQFF
>TRBV6-1|17|NA|NA|TRBJ1-6
TGTGCCAGCAGTGAAGGATTGGTCAGCTCCTATAATTCACCCCTCCACTTT
CASSEGLVSSYNSPLHF
>TRBV6-4|15|NA|NA|TRBJ1-4
TGTGCCAGCAGTCCCGGGGGTGGGAAGAATGAAAAACTGTTTTTT
CASSPGGGKNEKLFF
>TRBV5-5|13|NA|NA|TRBJ2-7
TGTGCCAGCAGCTTGGGGTCCCTCTACGAGCAGTACTTC
CASSLGSLYEQYF
>TRBV5-6|14|once|NA|TRBJ2-7
TGTGCCAGCAGCTTGTCAGGTCTAACCTACGAGCAGTACTTC
CASSLSGLTYEQYF
>TRBV5-4|16|NA|TRBD1|TRBJ2-1
TGTGCCAGCAGCTCCCTGACGGCAGGGGGCCGGAATGAGCAGTTCTTC
CASSSLTAGGRNEQFF
>TRBV19|17|NA|TRBD2|TRBJ2-2
TGTGCCAGTAGTAAGTGGCTAGCGGGGGACCTCACCGGGGAGCTGTTTTTT
CASSKWLAGDLTGELFF
>TRBV5-4|15|NA|TRBD1|TRBJ2-7
TGTGCCAGCAGCTTGGGAGGGGGCCAATCCTACGAGCAGTACTTC
CASSLGGGQSYEQYF
>TRBV6-6|14|NA|NA|TRBJ2-7
TGTGCCACCGAAAGCCACAAGGGCTCCTACGAGCAGTACTTC
CATESHKGSYEQYF
>TRBV7-8|14|once|NA|TRBJ1-2
TGTGCCAGCACGATTGACAGGTCCTTCGGGGGCTACACCTTC
CASTIDRSFGGYTF
>TRBV6-1|13|NA|TRBD1|TRBJ1-1
TGTGCCAGCACGGGACAGGGAGGGACTGAAGCTTTCTTT
CASTGQGGTEAFF
>TRBV18|16|NA|NA|TRBJ2-2
TGTGCCAGCTCACCATTCCGGGGGCGCGACGCCGGGGAGCTGTTTTTT
CASSPFRGRDAGELFF
>TRBV7-6|18|NA|TRBD2|TRBJ2-5
TGTGCCAGCAGCTTACCCGGACTAGCGGGGGGAGGGAAAGAGACCCAGTACTTC
CASSLPGLAGGGKETQYF
>TRBV28|14|NA|NA|TRBJ2-2
TGTGCCAGCAGTACCGGGACGGTTACCGGGGAGCTGTTTTTT
CASSTGTVTGELFF
>TRBV2|12|NA|NA|TRBJ2-5
TGTGCCAGCAGTCCCTGGGGAGAGACCCAGTACTTC
CASSPWGETQYF
>TRBV5-1|14|NA|NA|TRBJ2-1
TGCGCCAGCAGCCCCCCGGACCTCCACAATGAGCAGTTCTTC
CASSPPDLHNEQFF
>TRBV7-9|13|NA|NA|TRBJ2-7
TGTGCCAGCAGCTTAGGTTCGTTCTACGAGCAGTACTTC
CASSLGSFYEQYF
>TRBV6-1|15|once|TRBD2|TRBJ2-1
TGTGCCAGCTCCCAGAGGGCGGGGGGGCTCAATGAGCAGTTCTTC
CASSQRAGGLNEQFF
>TRBV4-1|15|few|NA|TRBJ1-5
TGCGCCAGCAGCCAAGATCTTACAGTGAATCAGCCCCAGCATTTT
CASSQDLTVNQPQHF
>TRBV9|14|NA|NA|TRBJ1-1
TGTGCCAGCAGCGTTCTTGACATAAACACTGAAGCTTTCTTT
CASSVLDINTEAFF
>TRBV10-3|14|NA|TRBD2|TRBJ2-4
TGTGCCACGGGGAGTAGCGGGAGTACGGACATTCAGTACTTC
CATGSSGSTDIQYF
>TRBV6-1|17|NA|NA|TRBJ2-7
TGTGCCAGCAGTGACCCCTCGGGGCGATGGCAATCCTACGAGCAGTACTTC
CASSDPSGRWQSYEQYF